This record concerns one T cell receptor beta chain sequence. No antigen is known for it. Nothing much larger sits one base from this clone, and base qualities are not available. The source of the sample is a study of blood T cell repertoires in COVID-19 (TCRdb year 2020). Context from the whole study: Samples from collaborators originated in the United States, Italy and Spain and spanned both the acute and convalescent phases of COVID-19. The prospective study material was composed of cDNA or gDNA derived from T cells, B-cell-depleted T cells, or PBMCs. The dataset comprised deeply sampled blood TCRbeta repertoires from subjects exposed to, actively infected with, or recovered from COVID-19. The repertoires were released in a freely available public database intended as a resource for research on the immune response to SARS-CoV-2. The samples were drawn from the first 160 participants of the ongoing ImmuneRACE study and from 1,254 subjects provided by 6 global collaborators. Nearly every sample came with metadata listing a de-identified subject ID, COVID-19 status, age in years and sex. HLA class I and class II types, where available, came from metadata supplied by the sample provider rather than from assay-based typing. The paper's findings and limits, for the study overall: Clinical and demographic metadata were provided uncurated, with the amount varying by source and participant.

One collaborating source in Seattle enrolled patients during active infection and followed them longitudinally through the course of disease. Each collaborating institution followed its own protocols to collect whole blood in K2EDTA tubes. For TCRbeta analysis, collaborators shipped samples as frozen whole blood, isolated PBMCs, or DNA extracted from either of those sample types. The junction shows trimming of 8 bases on V and 2 bases on J, plus 10 bases between the germline ends. Inclusive of the bounding cysteine and phenylalanine, the CDR3 is 12 residues long. Only the CDR3 DNA is retained, 36 bases long and in frame from the first base. The germline V gene encodes CDR1 MNHNY and CDR2 SVGAGI (reference sequence). TCRbeta CDR3 regions were amplified from genomic DNA using the immunoSEQ Assay, a bias-controlled multiplex PCR. The original methods were these. The number of nucleated cells in each sample was estimated from the amplification of reference gene primers within the assay. To quantify the absolute abundance of each unique TCRbeta CDR3 rearrangement, sequence reads were collapsed and filtered. For each sample, productive Simpson clonality was calculated by taking the square root of Simpson's diversity index across productive rearrangements. TCRdb took over this immuneACCESS table, retaining in-frame rearrangements with V and J assigned. Such tables are incomplete; in checked studies, under half of the missing clones stem from an unresolved V gene, and the remainder is unexplained. V, J and clone size are those of that table, while D and trimming were read from the DNA. For this sample there are roughly 200,000 clones; 65% to 85% appear just once. The ten most abundant clones make up around 1.3% of the sample.

The clonotype originates from a woman aged 25 to 39 with COVID-19, enrolled during active disease. The chain employs TRBV6-6 and TRBJ2-7; no D segment can be confidently identified. The sample taken for sequencing was peripheral blood. The bases are TGTGCCAGCGAGGCCGATGCCTACGAGCAGTACTTC. Its translation reads: CASEADAYEQYF.